The source of this TCR beta chain is a study of cytomegalovirus exposure and HLA in healthy donors. As for the study in general: Drawn from HLA-typed donors, about 85 million unique TCRs were held in an early data release.

Amplification used 60 Vbeta primers and 13 Jbeta primers. Libraries were prepared by immunoSEQ multiplex PCR; TCRdb keeps only in-frame clonotypes and omits some of them. The table lists some 190,000 clones, around 80% of them singletons, with around 1.4% in the top ten. V dropped 6 bases and J dropped 4 bases, with 18 bases sitting between them. The germline CDR1 and CDR2 sequences are GTSNPN and SVGIG (reference sequence). CDR3 length: 15 residues. To note about this clone: The antigen remains undetermined.

Study observations and caveats: Researchers catalogued about 160 TCR beta chains as cytomegalovirus-associated. In a later analysis, parvovirus B19, influenza, CMV and Epstein-Barr virus appeared linked to several top co-occurrence clusters.

The chain combines TRBV30 with TRBJ2-2; D is possibly TRBD2 (6 bases). The sequence came from a girl aged 10 to 17 in good health and CMV-seropositive. Specimen: PBMCs. The CDR3 nucleotides read TGTGCCTGCAACCCTGGCGGGGTTCTCACCGGGGAGCTGTTTTTT. Translated: CACNPGGVLTGELFF. Supplemented by reference TRBV30 and TRBJ2-2, the full variable domain reads SQTIHQWPATLVQPVGSPLSLECTVEGTSNPNLYWYRQAAGRGLQLLFYSVGIGQISSEVPQNLSASRPQDRQFILSSKKLLLSDSGFYLCACNPGGVLTGELFFGEGSRLTVL.